The present T cell receptor (beta chain) was sequenced within a study of cytomegalovirus exposure and HLA in healthy donors (dated by TCRdb to about 2017). As for the study more broadly: According to an earlier analysis of a few hundred of the donors, some 180 million T cells yielded 117 million unique TCR beta sequences and 276 Gb of sequence data. An early release that covered about 640 HLA-typed donors contained approximately 320 gigabases of sequencing data and about 84 million unique TCR sequences. Among the roughly 380 genotyped donors, around 81% belonged to the genetic ancestry cluster associated with self-reported Caucasian donors. The aim of the study was to test whether cataloging public T cell receptors could identify signatures of past pathogen exposure. Using immunosequencing, the study profiled T cell repertoires from fewer than 700 subjects and related those repertoires to cytomegalovirus serostatus. Along with the approximately 670-subject first cohort, a separate validation cohort of more than 90 different subjects was used. The study combined high-throughput TCR immunosequencing, statistical association of individual TCRs with disease status, and machine learning to predict cytomegalovirus infection status. In a later analysis, previously published TCR beta repertoires from 500 to 750 donors were re-analyzed and high-resolution HLA genotyping was added so that TCR occurrence patterns could be studied. In the later analysis, no new phenotypic data were used to find candidate immune exposures; instead, reliance was placed on TCR beta sequences and their occurrence across donors. An earlier analysis of 500 to 750 of the donors applied high-throughput TCR beta sequencing to assess whether each TCR beta V gene segment acted as functional or pseudogenic. Donor age, sex, ethnicity and CMV serostatus were compiled together with the repertoire data. A later genetic analysis took genome-wide SNP genotypes for about 65% of the 666 donors and used that subset as a discovery cohort. All discovery cohort repertoires had been generated on a single sequencing platform. Both class I and class II loci were covered by HLA typing, at four-digit resolution. Typing coverage varied by locus: 629-630 donors for A, B, C, DRB1 and DQB1; more than 500 for DQA1; nearly 610 for DPA1; roughly 450 for DPB1. Four to six DR-DQ haplotypes were handled as single units for association and clustering, since linkage in the cohort was strong. Among some 410 genotyped donors of the cohort, an average of around 250,000 unique TCR beta nucleotide sequences was sequenced per donor, of which 15% to 20% were non-productive. The investigation overall reported the following: Some IMGT-functional V segments, including TRBV6-2 and TRBV6-3, could not be told apart with the 87-base-pair reads, so those segments were excluded. According to a later analysis, parvovirus B19, influenza, CMV and Epstein-Barr virus appeared linked to several top co-occurrence clusters. Because counts were too low, seventeen rarely observed V segments, including chromosome 9 orphons, were left out of the earlier analysis of about 620 of the donors. Correlated functional status among segregating V segments might reflect linkage disequilibrium, but an unknown experimental factor could not be ruled out. A group of highly shared sequence variants was considered likely to be a technical artifact of the sequencing pipeline. Compared with equally common non-associated chains, HLA-associated TCR beta chains in a later analysis were more clonally expanded and had lower generation probabilities. At a false discovery rate of 0.05, a later analysis linked roughly 17,000 TCR beta sequences to specific HLA alleles. It was suggested by the authors that the approach could potentially be generalized to other disease states and immunological phenotypes. The cohort was sequenced for TCR beta chains only, and without alpha or paired-chain data the features that could be detected were limited. In a later genetic analysis, fewer N-insertions in productive TCRs were reported among donors in an Asian-associated ancestry cluster than the roughly 700-donor mean. According to a later analysis, most CMV-associated TCR beta chains appeared to be HLA-restricted, and the HLA associations seemed to be driven largely by CMV exposure. In vitro tests confirmed that a few of the cytomegalovirus-associated TCR beta chains recognize cytomegalovirus antigens. Cytomegalovirus status was reported to be diagnosed by the classifier with high specificity and sensitivity in both the original and validation cohorts. An earlier analysis of approximately 500 of the donors showed that most TCR beta V segments appeared in productive rearrangements either about 90% or about 30% of the time, which broadly matched IMGT annotations. When HLA alleles, especially DR and DQ, strongly co-occurred, attributing TCR associations to individual alleles was difficult. Across donors, most TCR sequences were observed very rarely, whereas some public TCRs were present in many individuals. The study gave a list of some 150 TCR beta chains associated with cytomegalovirus. In a later analysis, the rate of TCR association differed among HLA loci, with DRB1 alleles having the most associated TCRs and HLA-C alleles having the fewest. In a later genetic analysis, a missense DCLRE1C variant was associated with V-gene and J-gene trimming of TCR beta chains, and the association was replicated in an independent cohort. Because some donors lacked HLA typing at each locus, the association tests relied only on the typed subset. A further reported finding was that TCR beta sequences accurately predicted the HLA-A and HLA-B alleles for most subjects in the first cohort. Sequencing depth was assumed to be roughly uniform across donors in the presence/absence analyses, though that assumption may not hold. The only immune exposure information available for the cohort was CMV serostatus.

Libraries were built with the immunoSEQ multiplex PCR assay. A mixture of 60 forward primers for TCR Vbeta segments and 13 reverse primers for TCR Jbeta segments was used in the multiplex PCR. The CDR3 region of rearranged TCR beta genes was amplified from genomic DNA with a multiplex PCR assay. The amplified TCR beta libraries were sequenced on the Illumina HiSeq System as 87-base-pair reads. In the authors' own workflow: A later analysis tallied 70 million to 100 million unique TCR beta chains across the 600 to 700 repertoires, and 10 million to 11 million of those chains were shared by two or more donors. A nearest-neighbor algorithm error-corrected the raw reads and collapsed the reads into unique sequences, merging closely related sequences to remove PCR and sequencing errors. Alignment of CDR3 sequences to IMGT reference sequences was used to assign V, D and J gene segments. Each retained sequence needed at least a six-nucleotide match to both a V gene segment and a J gene segment. Rearrangements were classified as productive when the CDR3 lacked stop codons and remained in frame with V and J, and all other rearrangements were classified as non-productive. CDR3 was defined by IMGT convention, running from the second conserved V-encoded cysteine to the conserved J-encoded phenylalanine. The earlier analysis of fewer than 700 of the donors excluded sequences that lacked an unambiguous match to a single V gene segment. An earlier analysis of under 750 of the donors called V segments functional above 56.7% productive rearrangements and segregating when the between-donor standard deviation exceeded 5%. A statistical classification framework was developed to diagnose cytomegalovirus status using the catalog of TCR beta chain sequences. In a later analysis, TCR nucleotide sequences were compared against IMGT/GENE-DB human TR gene sequences so that V and J genes could be assigned. In a later analysis, CDR3 sequences and most-parsimonious VDJ recombination scenarios were assigned using the TCRdist pipeline. A later analysis defined each TCR beta chain by its CDR3 amino acid sequence plus V-gene family, and excluded reads lacking a unique V-gene family. In a later analysis, 450 to 600 highly shared, low-generation-probability nucleotide sequences were removed to address suspected cross-contamination and a sequencing artifact. For each public chain, a later analysis derived a clonal expansion index from normalized ranks of inferred template counts within each repertoire. A later analysis computed generation probabilities with a VDJ recombination model fitted to out-of-frame rearrangements, and checked the results against IGoR. In a later analysis, TCR-TCR, TCR-HLA and TCR-CMV co-occurrence was scored with hypergeometric tests, and a repertoire-size bias correction was applied to TCR pairs. To estimate false discovery rates, a later analysis permuted the HLA or CMV assignments 20 times. A later analysis grouped co-occurring TCRs with DBSCAN, adding TCRdist sequence similarity when clustering within HLA-allele-positive subsets. For co-occurrence clustering, repertoires with fewer than 30,000 or more than 120,000 public chains were excluded, along with five repertoires with anomalous nucleotide sharing. The table comes from immuneACCESS by way of TCRdb, which keeps in-frame sequences with V and J called. Part of the clones is missing from these tables; in studies checked, under half for an unresolved V gene and the rest for unknown reasons. V and J calls and clone size are as listed in that table; D and trimming were resolved from the DNA. This sample is represented by 100,000 to 150,000 clones; 65% to 85% of them were singletons. Of the sample, approximately 1.6% falls within the top ten clones.

The cohort consisted of 600 to 750 healthy bone marrow donors. At the time of sampling, all cohort members were nominally healthy, though unrecorded immune exposures were likely present. The donor was CMV seronegative and was included in the group of approximately 350 seronegative cohort members. Each donor provided a peripheral blood sample, and peripheral blood mononuclear cells were used for TCR beta sequencing. Genomic DNA was extracted from the blood cell samples with the Qiagen DNeasy Blood Extraction Kit. The CDR3 covers 14 residues, taking in both the cysteine and the phenylalanine. The sequence is cut down to CDR3 DNA, 42 bases in frame from base 1. V lost 4 bases and J lost 2 bases; the stretch between them is 11 bases long. Looking up the germline V gene yields CDR1 MNHNS and CDR2 SASEGT. As to this clone: The clone's antigen remains unknown. No clone much larger than this one lies a single base away; base qualities are absent.

Material for sequencing was PBMCs. The chain uses TRBV6-1 and TRBJ1-2; the D gene is unclear. The TCR originated in a woman aged 18-35 years in good health and CMV-seronegative. The DNA sequence follows: TGTGCCAGCAGTGCGGAGGCCAGAAACTATGGCTACACCTTC. Its amino acids are CASSAEARNYGYTF.